These 19 T cell receptor beta chains were all obtained from the same sample, sequenced in a study of T-cell memory formation after mild COVID-19. Using its own MiXCR run on the 5' RACE reads, TCRdb lists one record per CDR3 protein. Of roughly 51,000 distinct CDR3 sequences listed, approximately 7.6% are singletons. Sequenced material: PBMCs or a T cell subset sorted from them (not recorded which). The receptors shown here come from a man aged 18 to 29 who had mild COVID-19 (a few samples of this study predate the infection). Cell type and time point are not known.

This clonotype appeared many times. The chain recombines TRBV5-5 with TRBJ2-3; D perhaps matches TRBD1 (5 bases). Between the trimmed V and J ends, which lost 0 bases and 4 bases, there was a span of 12 bases. Germline V gene lookup returns CDR1 SGHKS and CDR2 YYEKEE (reference sequence). CDR3 length: 15 amino acids. The CDR3 region is CASSLVSGAADTQYF. The DNA of the CDR3 is TGTGCCAGCAGCTTGGTATCTGGGGCTGCAGATACGCAGTATTTT.

This clonotype was picked up many times. This chain uses TRBV7-9 with TRBJ2-1; 8 bases are shared with TRBD2. The V gene end was trimmed by 3 bases and the J gene end by 5 bases; junction bases not matched to a gene: 12. The germline gives CDR1 SEHNR, CDR2 FQNEAQ (reference sequence). The CDR3 extends over 17 amino acids. The CDR3 nucleotides read TGTGCCAGCAGCTTGACCCACCAGCGGGGGATGGACAATGAGCAGTTCTTC. The encoded protein is CASSLTHQRGMDNEQFF. Looking up the rest from reference TRBV7-9 and TRBJ2-1 gives the full variable domain: DTGVSQNPRHKITKRGQNVTFRCDPISEHNRLYWYRQTLGQGPEFLTYFQNEAQLEKSRLLSDRFSAERPKGSFSTLEIQRTEQGDSAMYLCASSLTHQRGMDNEQFFGPGTRLTVL.

The chain is built from TRBV6-5 and TRBJ1-2; 7 nucleotides match TRBD1. CDR3 length equals 15 residues. Per the germline V gene, CDR1 is MNHEY and CDR2 is SVGAGI. Unmatched junction bases numbered 6, after V lost 5 bases and J lost 0 bases. CDR3 amino acids: CASSEDRITNYGYTF. CDR3 bases: TGTGCCAGCAGTGAGGACAGGATTACTAACTATGGCTACACCTTC.

This clonotype was seen more than once but under ten times. V gene TRBV6-2 or TRBV6-3 combines with J gene TRBJ2-5; D is possibly TRBD2 (6 bases). Looked up from germline, CDR1 is MNHEY and CDR2 is SVGEGT. The CDR3 runs to 16 residues. Trimming removed 2 bases at V and 2 bases at J, with 15 bases between. CDR3 bases: TGTGCCAGCAGTTACGGCGCGGGGAGACCTCAAGAGACCCAGTACTTC. Protein product: CASSYGAGRPQETQYF.

This clonotype was counted a few times. V gene TRBV20-1 combines with J gene TRBJ2-3, with TRBD2 matching over 10 bases. Trimming at V came to 5 bases and at J to 5 bases, leaving 10 bases not matched to a gene. Germline V gene lookup returns CDR1 DFQATT and CDR2 SNEGSKA (reference sequence). The CDR3 runs to 15 residues. The CDR3 DNA reads as TGCAGTGCTGCAGACAGCGGGGGGGCGGGAGATACGCAGTATTTT. Translating gives CSAADSGGAGDTQYF.

The gene calls are TRBV4-2 and TRBJ2-1, with 9 bases aligning to TRBD2. Germline V lookup: CDR1 LGHNA, CDR2 YNFKEQ. The V gene end was trimmed by 4 bases and the J gene end by 7 bases; junction bases not matched to a gene: 11. The CDR3 length is 16 residues. CDR3 in DNA: TGTGCCAGCAGCCGTGCGGGGGGGCCGGATCTGAATGAGCAGTTCTTC. Amino acid sequence: CASSRAGGPDLNEQFF.

The chain has TRBV3-1 and TRBJ1-6; the match to TRBD1 covers 7 bases. Germline V gene data show CDR1 as LGHDT and CDR2 as YNNKEL (reference sequence). J was trimmed by 10 bases and V by 0 bases; bases with no gene match: 6. The CDR3 sequence is 15 residues long. Here the CDR3 DNA reads TGTGCCAGCAGCCAAGACGTCAGGGGGGAATCACCCCTCCACTTT. Protein product: CASSQDVRGESPLHF.

This clonotype was recorded a few times. J is TRBJ2-3 and V is TRBV5-1; either TRBD1 or TRBD2 may supply D (5 bases each). Trimming removed 4 bases at V and 5 bases at J, with 14 bases between. This CDR3 is 14 amino acids long. CDR1 and CDR2 (germline): SGHRS, YFSETQ. The CDR3 bases are TGCGCCAGCAGCGGGTGGGGACGATTAGATACGCAGTATTTT. This codes for CASSGWGRLDTQYF.

The chain uses TRBV28 and TRBJ2-7, with D maybe TRBD2 (6 bases). Germline V gene lookup returns CDR1 MDHEN and CDR2 SYDVKM. This CDR3 has 12 amino acids. V lost 5 bases and J 7 bases, leaving 12 bases between the germline ends. The CDR3 region has the DNA TGTGCCAGCAGTATACCTGCGGGGGAGCAGTACGTC. Amino acids: CASSIPAGEQYV.

This chain connects TRBV27 to TRBJ2-2; D is perhaps TRBD2 (6 bases). Germline CDR1 and CDR2: MNHEY and SMNVEV (reference sequence). This CDR3 contains 16 residues. Trimming removed 6 bases from V and 0 bases from J, with 14 bases in between. DNA of the CDR3: TGTGCCAGCAGAGCCCCGGGACTCTCGAACACCGGGGAGCTGTTTTTT. Amino acids: CASRAPGLSNTGELFF.

Many counts were recorded for this clonotype. The chain has TRBV7-2 and TRBJ2-3; the D call may be TRBD1 or TRBD2 (5 bases each). Germline V gene lookup returns CDR1 SGHTA and CDR2 FQGNSA. The CDR3 sequence is 14 residues long. V shed 1 base and J shed 5 bases, with 10 bases lying between them. This CDR3 reads CASSLDGAVDTQYF. The CDR3 nucleotides are TGTGCCAGCAGCTTAGACGGGGCGGTAGATACGCAGTATTTT.

The rearrangement uses TRBV7-2 and TRBJ2-1; 8 bases line up with TRBD2. After removal of 5 bases from V and 5 bases from J, the junction contained 5 bases not matched to a gene. CDR3 length equals 14 residues. Germline V gene sequence: CDR1 SGHTA, CDR2 FQGNSA. The CDR3 sequence: CASSRGGTNNEQFF. The DNA of the CDR3 is TGTGCCAGCAGCCGGGGGGGGACAAACAATGAGCAGTTCTTC.

This clonotype was counted many times. This chain joins TRBV9 and TRBJ2-1; a possible D gene is TRBD2 (6 bases). Trimming cost V 0 bases and J 4 bases, with 14 bases left between them. Germline V gene data show CDR1 as SGDLS and CDR2 as YYNGEE. The CDR3 spans 16 residues. The CDR3: CASSVGGGEGYNEQFF. The DNA for the CDR3 is TGTGCCAGCAGCGTAGGTGGAGGGGAAGGGTACAATGAGCAGTTCTTC.

This clonotype was found many times. The chain employs TRBV6-5 and TRBJ2-5; D gene ambiguous. This CDR3 has 14 amino acids. Trimming cost V 6 bases and J 5 bases, with 16 bases left between them. CDR1 is MNHEY, CDR2 SVGAGI, per germline. The CDR3 loop reads CASRVVGLTETQYF. CDR3 coding DNA: TGTGCCAGCAGGGTAGTGGGTTTGACGGAGACCCAGTACTTC.

This chain joins TRBV4-1 and TRBJ2-1; TRBD1 matches 8 bases. Germline V gene lookup returns CDR1 MGHRA and CDR2 YSYEKL. The V gene end was trimmed by 4 bases and the J gene end by 9 bases; junction bases not matched to a gene: 5. This CDR3 has 13 amino acids. The chain's CDR3 is CASSRPDRGEQFF. The CDR3 DNA sequence: TGCGCCAGCAGCCGGCCTGACAGGGGTGAGCAGTTCTTC.

This clonotype was counted a few times. The V gene is TRBV3-1, the J gene TRBJ1-1; D not certain. The CDR3 covers 14 residues. CDR1 is LGHDT and CDR2 is YNNKEL in the germline V gene (reference sequence). V lost 2 bases and J lost 0, with 7 bases in between. The CDR3 region is CASSQSTLNTEAFF. In nucleotides, the CDR3 is TGTGCCAGCAGCCAATCGACATTGAACACTGAAGCTTTCTTT.

The chain couples TRBV19 to TRBJ2-1; D is tentatively TRBD1 or TRBD2 (5 bases each). The germline V gene has CDR1 LNHDA and CDR2 SQIVND (reference sequence). Trimming pared 6 bases from V and 6 bases from J, leaving 21 bases between. The CDR3 totals 16 residues. CDR3 loop: CASSPIGTWWGNEQFF. In nucleotides, the CDR3 is TGTGCCAGTAGCCCGATCGGGACCTGGTGGGGCAATGAGCAGTTCTTC.

At least ten counts were recorded for this clonotype. V is TRBV29-1 and J is TRBJ2-3; possibly TRBD1 for D (5 bases). The germline CDR1 and CDR2 sequences are SQVTM and ANQGSEA. CDR3 length: 12 amino acids. V was shortened by 8 bases and J by 1 base, with 10 bases between the two germline ends. CDR3 loop: CSSWGRTDTQYF. CDR3 sequence (DNA): TGCAGCTCTTGGGGCCGCACAGATACGCAGTATTTT.

This chain uses TRBV2 with TRBJ2-6; TRBD1 is a possible D gene (6 bases). This CDR3 has 15 amino acids. The V end lost 5 bases, the J end lost 4 bases, and 12 bases lay between the germline ends. In germline, CDR1 is SNHLY, CDR2 FYNNEI. The CDR3 reads CASSSTGSGANVLTF. CDR3 in DNA: TGTGCCAGCAGTTCCACAGGGAGCGGGGCCAACGTCCTGACTTTC.